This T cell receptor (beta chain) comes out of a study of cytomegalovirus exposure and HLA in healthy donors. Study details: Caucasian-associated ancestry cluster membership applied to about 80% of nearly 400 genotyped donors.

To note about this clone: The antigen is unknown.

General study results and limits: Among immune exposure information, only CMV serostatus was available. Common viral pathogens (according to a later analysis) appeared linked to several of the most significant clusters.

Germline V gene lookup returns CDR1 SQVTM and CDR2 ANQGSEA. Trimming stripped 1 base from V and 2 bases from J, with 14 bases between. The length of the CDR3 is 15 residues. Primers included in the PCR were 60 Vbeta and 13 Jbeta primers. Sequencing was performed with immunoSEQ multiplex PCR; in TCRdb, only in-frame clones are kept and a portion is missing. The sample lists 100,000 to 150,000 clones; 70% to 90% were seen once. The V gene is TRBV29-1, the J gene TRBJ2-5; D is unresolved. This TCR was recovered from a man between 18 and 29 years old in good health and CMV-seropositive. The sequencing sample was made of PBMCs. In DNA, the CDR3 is TGCAGCGTTGAAGTTGGGCTCCTGTGGCAAGAGACCCAGTACTTC. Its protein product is CSVEVGLLWQETQYF.